The clone carrying this T cell receptor (beta chain) was seen at least ten times. TCRdb reprocessed the reads via MiXCR and lists one record per CDR3 protein. Of around 74,000 distinct CDR3 sequences listed, about 4% were seen once; the top ten hold 3.5% to 6%. This sample is drawn from a study of T cell repertoires in cytomegalovirus infection. The germline V gene encodes CDR1 SNHLY and CDR2 FYNNEI. Trimming pared 6 bases from V and 3 bases from J, leaving 14 bases between. The length of the CDR3 is 15 residues. The chain combines TRBV2 with TRBJ2-2; tentative D call: TRBD2 (6 bases). Sequencing was performed on PBMCs. The source is a human donor in good health (CMV status not recorded). Some clones in this sample may be carry-over from other donors' samples. As DNA, the CDR3 is TGTGCCAGCAGGTTGCAGGGCGGGGACACCGGGGAGCTGTTTTTT. It translates to CASRLQGGDTGELFF.